This TCR beta chain stems from a study of T cell repertoires in cytomegalovirus infection. The overall study: Use of recently identified HLA-C-restricted and well-studied HLA-B-restricted CMV epitopes was part of the study. Public TCR beta signatures were indicative of both CMV infection and a matching HLA type.

This clonotype was seen just once. The antigen is unknown. Germline V gene lookup returns CDR1 WSHSY and CDR2 SAAADI. V lost 3 bases, J lost 4 bases, and 7 bases lay in between. The length of the CDR3 is 12 residues. Via MiXCR, TCRdb re-called the reads, giving one row per CDR3 protein. The sample lists about 160,000 distinct CDR3 sequences, 20% to 25% occurring once. Whole-study findings and limits: The ex vivo response showed dominance by HLA-C-restricted CMV-specific TCR beta clonotypes. The study identified carriers of CMV plus the relevant HLA from cumulative public TCR beta family frequency.

This chain links TRBV10-2 with TRBJ2-7; tentatively, D is TRBD1 (6 bases). The sample was CD8+ T cells from cultured PBMCs, taken from culture after CMV antigen stimulation. The sequence was obtained from a human donor in good health (CMV status not recorded). Some clones in this sample may be carry-over from other donors' samples. CDR3 sequence reads: CASSDRGYEQYF. The CDR3 DNA reads TGCGCCAGCAGTGACAGGGGATACGAGCAGTACTTC.